The text below deals with one T cell receptor beta chain. What it binds is not known. Every patient had mismatch repair deficiency by PCR or immunohistochemistry. Sequencing was performed with immunoSEQ multiplex PCR; in TCRdb, only in-frame clones are kept and a portion is missing. In the table there are roughly 70,000 clones, roughly 80% of which are singletons. The CDR3 loop spans 15 amino acids. The V end lost 0 bases, the J end lost 7 bases, and 15 bases lay between the germline ends. In germline, CDR1 is SGHTA, CDR2 FQGTGA. These data are taken from a study of PD-1 blockade in mismatch repair-deficient tumors. Study summary: All were previously treated, progressing patients with eleven to twelve mismatch repair-deficient cancer types. General study findings and limits: Tumor-resident clones, often absent from pretreatment blood, expanded after pembrolizumab and then contracted.

The TCR was taken from an adult with mismatch repair-deficient cancer. V usage is TRBV7-3 and J usage is TRBJ1-2; D gene unclear. Sequences were derived from peripheral blood, sampled 2 weeks after starting pembrolizumab. CDR3 DNA: TGTGCCAGCAGCTTAACTCCGACTATGACGGTTGGCTACACCTTC. Amino acids: CASSLTPTMTVGYTF.